This TCR beta chain was recovered during a study of molecular identifiers for immune sequencing clone quantification (dated by TCRdb to the late 2010s). About the investigation overall: In a replicate experiment, RNA from around 20,000 or 100,000 naive CD8 T cells was split into five aliquots, four of which were sequenced. CD8 T cells were used in a methods study to benchmark molecular-identifier clustering-based TCR repertoire sequencing (MIDCIRS) and TCR RNA copy counting.

The CDR3 holds 15 amino acids from the cysteine to the phenylalanine. This entry keeps only the CDR3 DNA: 45 bases, framed from base 1. From a lookup of the germline V gene, CDR1 and CDR2 are SQVTM and ANQGSEA. Overall study results and their limits: When barcode sub-clustering was left out, chimeric consensus sequences inflated TCR diversity, with chimeras reaching as high as 47%. In CMV-specific effector cells, over 99% of molecules were held by clones above 20 RNA copies, whereas under 1% of molecules were held by such clones in naive cells. Roughly 2.8 recovered TCR RNA copies per cell were obtained by modeling, versus about 10 by digital PCR, implying a capture efficiency of about 30%. The naive libraries included spiked-in Jurkat TCR RNA (10 copies' worth), and this RNA is not part of the donor repertoire. The sizes of highly expanded clones could end up underestimated when identical TCR molecules share a barcode. Even against a background of one million naive CD8 T cells, spiked-in Jurkat TCR RNA amounting to a single cell's worth was reported to be detectable.

Naive CD8 T cell libraries were made from roughly 20,000 to 1,000,000 sorted cells using 10%, 30% or 50% of purified RNA. On a BD FACSAria II, naive CD8 T cells were FACS-sorted as CD8+CD4-CCR7+CD45RA+ and collected into RLT Plus buffer. To test detection sensitivity, Jurkat RNA equivalent to more than 8 TCR copies was spiked into samples of roughly 20,000-1,000,000 naive CD8 T cells. Enrichment of CD8 T cells was performed with RosetteSep CD8+ T Cell Enrichment Cocktail and Ficoll-Paque, after which ACK red cell lysis was carried out. This clonotype occurred once. Its recognized antigen is unknown. One end of the junction varies from germline; a read error may be responsible. Library prep was done by PCR. Sequencing instrument: NextSeq 500. Preparation of bulk TCR libraries followed a previously described approach, with the TCR primers listed in Table S5. The Qiagen AllPrep DNA/RNA kit was used to purify total RNA. Before any analysis, reads coming from multiple sequencing runs of the same library were combined into one pool. For the original study's pipeline: Reads were retained only if their TCR constant sequence matched exactly, and those retained reads were trimmed to 150 nt and grouped according to their 12-nt molecular barcodes. Within each barcode group, reads were sub-clustered at a 15% Levenshtein threshold, and quality-weighted consensus sequences were built per RNA molecule. Non-functional sequences were discarded, and so were lower-count sequences lying one edit away from another sequence. Barcode sub-clusters with fewer than 20% of the maximum read count were removed, based on fitting two negative binomial distributions. TCRdb reprocessing: public reads trimmed at Q25 with fastp, clones called with MiXCR, in-frame beta chains kept. CDR3 protein sequences are deduplicated, and each keeps its most common genes and DNA. The V and J calls follow TCRdb's processing rather than the paper's. The sample table shows some 96,000 distinct CDR3 sequences, and roughly 26% are seen once. Of the sample, approximately 0.94% is held by the ten largest clones.

Source material: naive CD8+ T cells from blood, with Jurkat cell RNA spiked in. What the cell subset or site label conveys for this sample: FACS-sorted CD8+CD4-CCR7+CD45RA+ naive T cells. The chain employs TRBV29-1 and TRBJ2-3; the central 7 bases match TRBD1. This TCR came from a human donor in good health. Some libraries in this study had Jurkat cell RNA spiked in. The DNA sequence is TGCAGCACTGACCTCCGGGACAGTGGCCCAGCTACGCCGTATTTT. It specifies CSTDLRDSGPATPYF.